Below, one T cell receptor (beta chain) is given with its context. The data were obtained in a study of blood T cell repertoires in COVID-19. As for the study in general: Donors in the United States, Italy and Spain gave samples during acute or convalescent COVID-19. PBMCs, B-cell-depleted T cells, or T cells provided the cDNA or gDNA that made up the material.

While infection was still active, Seattle patients were enrolled and then followed longitudinally. This CDR3 spans 14 amino acids. Germline V gene data show CDR1 as SGHVS and CDR2 as FQNEAQ. V lost 5 bases and J 3 bases, leaving 13 bases between the germline ends. Clones were read by immunoSEQ multiplex PCR, and TCRdb kept only the in-frame ones, dropping some. The sample lists under 65,000 clones, approximately 87% seen once, with under 6.5% in the top ten. The receptor comes from a woman between 55 and 75 years old with COVID-19, enrolled during active disease. The sequenced sample was peripheral blood. The V gene is TRBV7-8, the J gene TRBJ1-2; D is undetermined. In DNA, the CDR3 is TGTGCCAGCAGCCCAACAGTCACCTACTATGGCTACACCTTC. This sequence encodes CASSPTVTYYGYTF.